This T cell receptor beta chain is drawn from a study of monozygotic twins with cystic fibrosis. This clone was found a few times. Sequencing used immunoSEQ multiplex PCR; TCRdb keeps in-frame clones, though not all of them. The data contain 30,000 to 40,000 clones, approximately 72% of them seen just once; the ten biggest clones take up 0.7% to 1%. The source material was blood. The origin of this receptor is a girl between 10 and 17 years old with cystic fibrosis.

CDR3 region: CASSLWSGGEKLFF. The CDR3, as DNA: TGTGCCAGCAGTTTATGGTCCGGGGGCGAAAAACTGTTTTTT. V gene TRBV28 combines with J gene TRBJ1-4; a weak D match, TRBD1 (6 bases). Per germline, CDR1 MDHEN and CDR2 SYDVKM. This CDR3 is 14 amino acids long. V lost 0 bases and J lost 8, with 10 bases in between. Supplemented by reference TRBV28 and TRBJ1-4, the full variable domain reads DVKVTQSSRYLVKRTGEKVFLECVQDMDHENMFWYRQDPGLGLRLIYFSYDVKMKEKGDIPEGYSVSREKKERFSLILESASTNQTSMYLCASSLWSGGEKLFFGSGTQLSVL.